Shown below are 23 T cell receptor beta chains from a single sample sequenced in a study of siplizumab effects on memory and regulatory T cells (dated by TCRdb to the late 2010s). Library preparation used the immunoSEQ multiplex PCR assay. TCRdb took this table from immuneACCESS and kept in-frame rearrangements with V and J called. Such tables lack part of the clones; where checked against another copy, unresolved V genes explain under half of the gap, and the rest is unexplained. In all, the sample holds around 83,000 clones, and approximately 90% of those were seen once. The top ten hold 15% of the sample. The specimen was CD4+ T cells sorted from blood. The source is a human donor in good health.

This chain links TRBV6-7 with TRBJ2-3, with D possibly TRBD1 on 6 matching bases. TRBV6-7 is noted as an ORF with a role that remains uncertain. Deletions cut 4 bases from V and 11 bases from J, with 10 bases between. This CDR3 is built from 11 residues. CDR3 protein: CASSSPRGQYF. CDR3 DNA sequence: TGTGCCAGCAGTTCTCCCAGGGGGCAGTATTTT.

This chain links TRBV7-8 with TRBJ2-2, with D perhaps assigned TRBD1 or TRBD2 (5 bases each). The CDR3 has 14 amino acids. V was cut by 3 bases and J by 6 bases, with 11 bases left in between. Looked up from germline, CDR1 is SGHVS and CDR2 is FQNEAQ. CDR3 region: CASSFGRGPGELFF. The CDR3 DNA follows: TGTGCCAGCAGCTTTGGCCGGGGACCCGGGGAGCTGTTTTTT.

The chain links TRBV29-1 to TRBJ2-4; D gene uncertain. CDR1 and CDR2 (germline): SQVTM, ANQGSEA. V lost 2 bases to trimming and J lost 6 bases, with 8 bases between them. This CDR3 is built from 12 residues. CDR3 bases: TGCAGCGTTGAAATTACCTCAAACATTCAGTACTTC. Its translation is CSVEITSNIQYF.

This clone showed up just once. The rearrangement joins TRBV10-3 to TRBJ2-1; possible D gene TRBD1, 6 bases. Between the trimmed V and J ends, which lost 6 bases and 5 bases, there was a span of 11 bases. CDR1 and CDR2 from the germline V gene are ENHRY and SYGVKD. This CDR3 has 13 amino acids. As DNA, the CDR3 is TGTGCCATCAGGGGGGACACAGACAATGAGCAGTTCTTC. Translated: CAIRGDTDNEQFF.

This chain joins TRBV6-4 and TRBJ2-7; D unclear. The V gene's germline CDR1 is MRHNA and CDR2 SNTAGT. The CDR3 runs 10 residues. V dropped 11 bases and J dropped 2 bases, with 7 bases sitting between them. CDR3 amino acids: CASFPYEQYF. The CDR3 nucleotides read TGTGCCTCCTTCCCCTACGAGCAGTACTTC.

This chain links TRBV7-9 with TRBJ2-2; unclear D gene. CDR1 and CDR2 from the germline V gene are SEHNR and FQNEAQ (reference sequence). The CDR3 spans 14 residues. V was shortened by 2 bases and J by 2 bases, with 6 bases between the two germline ends. Here the CDR3 reads CASSLLTNTGELFF. The CDR3 bases are TGTGCCAGCAGCTTATTGACTAACACCGGGGAGCTGTTTTTT.

This clone was detected only a few times. J is TRBJ2-1 and V is TRBV11-3, with 12 nucleotides matching TRBD2. This CDR3 has 15 residues. In germline, CDR1 is SGHNT, CDR2 YENEEA. The V gene end was trimmed by 5 bases and the J gene end by 6 bases; junction bases not matched to a gene: 5. The CDR3 here is CASSPTTSGSNEQFF. The CDR3 nucleotides are TGTGCCAGCAGCCCGACGACTAGCGGGAGCAATGAGCAGTTCTTC.

The chain couples TRBV18 to TRBJ2-2; tentatively, D is TRBD1 or TRBD2 (6 bases each). CDR3 length equals 15 residues. Trimming cost V 6 bases and J 3 bases, with 14 bases left between them. From germline, CDR1 is KGHSH and CDR2 LQKENI. CDR3 coding DNA: TGTGCCAGCTCCCGGCGGAGGGGGGACACCGGGGAGCTGTTTTTT. This codes for CASSRRRGDTGELFF.

The chain couples TRBV5-4 to TRBJ2-7; 7 bases agree with TRBD2. The germline CDR1 and CDR2 sequences are SGHNT and YYREEE (reference sequence). The CDR3 totals 13 residues. With V trimmed by 4 bases and J by 4 bases, 5 bases remained unmatched. The CDR3 sequence is CASSVVGGYEQYF. The CDR3 region has the DNA TGTGCCAGCAGCGTGGTGGGAGGGTACGAGCAGTACTTC.

The V gene is TRBV7-9, the J gene TRBJ1-2; 7 bases are shared with TRBD1. The CDR3 is 15 amino acids. Germline V gene data show CDR1 as SEHNR and CDR2 as FQNEAQ (reference sequence). The V segment lost 5 bases and the J segment 3 bases; nucleotides outside the gene matches: 9. The CDR3 DNA follows: TGTGCCAGCAGCGCCCAACAGGGGATCGACTATGGCTACACCTTC. As protein: CASSAQQGIDYGYTF.

The chain combines TRBV19 with TRBJ2-7; TRBD1 matches 7 bases. The germline CDR1 and CDR2 sequences are LNHDA and SQIVND (reference sequence). After removal of 4 bases from V and 0 bases from J, the junction contained 12 bases not matched to a gene. The CDR3 length is 17 residues. The chain's CDR3 is CASSTRLGQRNSYEQYF. Here the CDR3 DNA reads TGTGCCAGTAGTACCCGATTGGGACAGAGAAACTCCTACGAGCAGTACTTC.

The chain links TRBV6-5 to TRBJ1-1, with D unclear. This CDR3 is 15 amino acids long. V was trimmed by 2 bases and J by 3 bases, leaving 13 bases between them. From germline, CDR1 is MNHEY and CDR2 SVGAGI. CDR3 DNA: TGTGCCAGCAGTTACATTCCGGCCCCCGACACTGAAGCTTTCTTT. This codes for CASSYIPAPDTEAFF.

The V and J genes are TRBV19 and TRBJ1-2; D possibly corresponds to TRBD1 (5 bases). V was pared by 5 bases and J by 5 bases, with 18 bases between. The V gene's germline CDR1 is LNHDA and CDR2 SQIVND (reference sequence). This CDR3 contains 15 residues. The CDR3 nucleotides read TGTGCCAGTAGTTCCGATACCGGGACTGAATATGGCTACACCTTC. Its protein is CASSSDTGTEYGYTF.

This chain uses TRBV19 with TRBJ1-4, with D hard to call. Germline CDR1 reads LNHDA; CDR2 reads SQIVND (reference sequence). The V end was cut by 6 bases, the J end by 5 bases, with 10 bases between. The CDR3 consists of 13 residues. The CDR3 protein is CASSKGSNEKLFF. As DNA, the CDR3 is TGTGCCAGTAGCAAAGGCTCAAATGAAAAACTGTTTTTT.

With respect to this clone: One junction end does not reproduce the germline sequence, and a read error may be involved. In DNA, the CDR3 is TGTGCTAGCAGCCCACTCGCTACCCCCAACACCGGGGAGCTGTTTTTT. Amino acid sequence: CASSPLATPNTGELFF. The V gene is TRBV7-7, the J gene TRBJ2-2; D remains unclear. CDR3 length: 16 amino acids. Germline loops: CDR1 SSHAT, CDR2 FNYEAQ (reference sequence). Looking up the rest from reference TRBV7-7 and TRBJ2-2 gives the full variable domain: GAGVSQSPRYKVTKRGQDVTLRCDPISSHATLYWYQQALGQGPEFLTYFNYEAQPDKSGLPSDRFSAERPEGSISTLTIQRTEQRDSAMYRCASSPLATPNTGELFFGEGSRLTVL.

This chain joins TRBV7-8 and TRBJ2-1; D possibly corresponds to TRBD1 (6 bases). The CDR3 is 16 residues long. The germline V gene encodes CDR1 SGHVS and CDR2 FQNEAQ. The ends were cut back, 5 bases at V and 1 base at J, with 15 bases in the middle. In nucleotides, the CDR3 is TGTGCCAGCAGCCGCGACAGGATTGGTTCCTACAATGAGCAGTTCTTC. It specifies CASSRDRIGSYNEQFF.

The chain combines TRBV7-8 with TRBJ2-2; no clear D gene. CDR1 and CDR2 from the germline V gene are SGHVS and FQNEAQ. With 5 bases removed from V and 6 bases from J, the gap between germline ends came to 4 bases. The CDR3 consists of 11 residues. CDR3 protein: CASSQAGELFF. The CDR3 coding sequence is TGTGCCAGCAGCCAGGCCGGGGAGCTGTTTTTT.

The V gene is TRBV28, the J gene TRBJ2-1; tentatively, D is TRBD1 or TRBD2 (5 bases each). Trimming removed 5 bases from V and 0 bases from J, with 14 bases in between. Germline V gene data show CDR1 as MDHEN and CDR2 as SYDVKM. This CDR3 has 16 residues. In DNA, the CDR3 is TGTGCCAGCAGTCAAATAACGGGACCCTCCTACAATGAGCAGTTCTTC. Its protein product is CASSQITGPSYNEQFF.

This clone was picked up a small number of times. This chain links TRBV27 with TRBJ2-5, with D possibly being TRBD1 (6 bases). Between the trimmed V and J ends, which lost 5 bases and 5 bases, there was a span of 21 bases. The length of the CDR3 is 16 residues. Per germline, CDR1 MNHEY and CDR2 SMNVEV (reference sequence). CDR3 protein: CASSRVQGAAGETQYF. CDR3 DNA: TGTGCCAGCAGTCGCGTACAGGGCGCCGCGGGCGAGACCCAGTACTTC.

V gene TRBV12-5 combines with J gene TRBJ1-1; 11 bases are a match to TRBD1. Trimming cost V 5 bases and J 0 bases; bases outside gene matches: 2. Germline V gene lookup returns CDR1 LGHNT and CDR2 FRNRAP. CDR3 length: 15 residues. The CDR3 loop reads CASGKGQGVNTEAFF. CDR3 nucleotides: TGTGCTAGTGGTAAGGGACAGGGGGTGAACACTGAAGCTTTCTTT.

The V gene is TRBV18, the J gene TRBJ1-2; 9 bases are shared with TRBD1. Per germline, CDR1 KGHSH and CDR2 LQKENI. The CDR3 has 14 amino acids. The ends lost 5 bases at V and 4 bases at J; junction bases unmatched: 5. The CDR3 loop is CASSRTGGRYGYTF. In DNA form, the CDR3 reads TGTGCCAGCTCAAGAACAGGGGGCCGCTATGGCTACACCTTC.

The rearrangement joins TRBV25-1 to TRBJ1-3; D is uncertain. With 2 bases removed from V and 0 bases from J, the gap between germline ends came to 5 bases. Germline-derived CDR1 and CDR2 are MGHDK and SYGVNS. There are 14 residues in the CDR3. The CDR3 is CASSEIGSGNTIYF. CDR3 DNA: TGTGCCAGCAGTGAAATTGGCTCTGGAAACACCATATATTTT.

V and J are TRBV28 and TRBJ2-1; the D gene is possibly TRBD1 (6 bases). This CDR3 has 13 residues. The germline gives CDR1 MDHEN, CDR2 SYDVKM. V dropped 6 bases and J dropped 10 bases, with 16 bases sitting between them. The CDR3 reads CASRIGRGGEQFF. For the CDR3, the DNA is TGTGCCAGCAGGATCGGCAGGGGCGGGGAGCAGTTCTTC.